This T cell receptor (beta chain) stems from a study of identical twins. TCRdb processed the 5' RACE reads anew with MiXCR; each CDR3 protein has one entry. The sample has 250,000 or so distinct CDR3 sequences; approximately 8.3% are singletons. The CDR3 extends over 14 amino acids. V lost 4 bases and J lost 7, with 16 bases in between. Germline V gene sequence: CDR1 SEHNR, CDR2 FQNEAQ (reference sequence). This sample also belongs to another study, concerning yellow fever vaccine responses in identical twins.

This clonotype was sampled from a young woman in good health. Sequencing used CD8+ T cells sorted from blood. The genes are TRBV7-9 and TRBJ1-1; D is ambiguous. The CDR3 reads CASSSTVCEDEAFF. CDR3 sequence (DNA): TGTGCCAGCAGCTCTACCGTGTGCGAGGATGAAGCTTTCTTT.